Listed below are T cell receptor beta chains from one sample, sequenced in a study of shared clonotypes between healthy human individuals. TCRdb's table, derived via immunoSEQ multiplex PCR, lists solely in-frame clones and lacks some. The sample has millions of clones, over 85% seen once. The sequenced sample was naive CD4+ T cells sorted from blood. The receptors derive from a man aged 18 to 35 in good health. Each CDR3 is given with its conserved first and last residue. D genes are given only for firm matches.

V gene,J gene,D gene,CDR3 length,CDR3 protein
TRBV5-4,TRBJ2-7,TRBD1,16,CASSLGSGTATYEQYF
TRBV10-1,TRBJ2-7,TRBD1,19,CASTDRGLSPSIFSYEQYF
TRBV27,TRBJ2-2,.,15,CASTTTGSYTGELFF
TRBV7-8,TRBJ1-2,.,14,CASSLAVQGYGYTF
TRBV7-7,TRBJ1-5,TRBD1,15,CASMNTGTGNQPQHF
TRBV19,TRBJ2-7,.,12,CASSIEANEQYF
TRBV6-1,TRBJ2-2,.,14,CASTGSSWPGELFF
TRBV7-6,TRBJ2-2,.,16,CASSLPGWGTTGELFF
TRBV2,.,.,10,CATGVYEQYF
TRBV2,TRBJ2-7,TRBD2,15,CASSERLAGSYEQYF
TRBV19,TRBJ2-1,.,14,CASSVQRGSDEQFF
TRBV10-3,TRBJ2-1,.,14,CAISELESYNEQFF
TRBV19,TRBJ2-5,TRBD2,15,CASKPSGGADETQYF
TRBV5-4,TRBJ2-6,TRBD1,17,CASSLAGQAGGANVLTF
TRBV5-1,TRBJ1-1,.,14,CASEAGGLNTEAFF
TRBV4-3,TRBJ1-2,TRBD1,15,CASSQDRRGRSGYTF
TRBV2,TRBJ2-2,TRBD1,16,CASSRTGATGTGELFF
TRBV27,TRBJ2-2,.,18,CASTSRAPLRDINGELFF
TRBV6-5,.,.,14,CASSTRDSNYEQYF